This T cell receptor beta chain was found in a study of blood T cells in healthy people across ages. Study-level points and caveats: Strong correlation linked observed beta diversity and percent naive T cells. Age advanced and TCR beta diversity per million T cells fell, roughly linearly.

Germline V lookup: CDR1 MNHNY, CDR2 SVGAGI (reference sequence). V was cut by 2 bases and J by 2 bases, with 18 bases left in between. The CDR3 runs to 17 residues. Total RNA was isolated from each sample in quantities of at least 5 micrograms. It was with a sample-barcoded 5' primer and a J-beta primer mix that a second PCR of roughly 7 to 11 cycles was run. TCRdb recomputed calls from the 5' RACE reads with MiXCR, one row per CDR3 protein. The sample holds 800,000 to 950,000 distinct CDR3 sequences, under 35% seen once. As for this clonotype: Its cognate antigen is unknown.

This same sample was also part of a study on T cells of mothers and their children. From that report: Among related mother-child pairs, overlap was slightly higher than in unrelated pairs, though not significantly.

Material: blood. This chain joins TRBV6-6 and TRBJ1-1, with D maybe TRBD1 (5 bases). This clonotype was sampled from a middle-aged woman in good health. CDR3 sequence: CASSYNTGRGGNTEAFF. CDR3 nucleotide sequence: TGTGCCAGCAGTTACAATACGGGACGGGGGGGTAACACTGAAGCTTTCTTT.